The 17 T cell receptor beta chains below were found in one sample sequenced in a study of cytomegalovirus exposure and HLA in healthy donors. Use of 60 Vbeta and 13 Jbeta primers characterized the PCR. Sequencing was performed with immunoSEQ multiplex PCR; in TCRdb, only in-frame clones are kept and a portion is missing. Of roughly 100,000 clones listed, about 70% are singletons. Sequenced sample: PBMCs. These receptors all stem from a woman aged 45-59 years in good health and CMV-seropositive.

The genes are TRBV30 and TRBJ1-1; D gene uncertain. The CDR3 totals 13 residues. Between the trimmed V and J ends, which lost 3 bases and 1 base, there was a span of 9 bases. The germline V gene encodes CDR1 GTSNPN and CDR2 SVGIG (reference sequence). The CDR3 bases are TGTGCCTGGAGCCCTTACACGAACACTGAAGCTTTCTTT. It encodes CAWSPYTNTEAFF.

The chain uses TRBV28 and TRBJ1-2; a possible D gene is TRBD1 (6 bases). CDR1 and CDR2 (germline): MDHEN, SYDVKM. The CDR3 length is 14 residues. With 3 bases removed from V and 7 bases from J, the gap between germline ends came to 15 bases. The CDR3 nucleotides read TGTGCCAGCAGTTTGGGGGGGGGCTCTGGTGGCTACACCTTC. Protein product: CASSLGGGSGGYTF.

The CDR3 is CASGFLAGDLSAGELFF. The CDR3 DNA follows: TGTGCTAGTGGTTTCCTAGCGGGGGACCTTTCGGCCGGGGAGCTGTTTTTT. The chain is built from TRBV12-5 and TRBJ2-2; 10 bases align to TRBD2. Germline V gene sequence: CDR1 LGHNT, CDR2 FRNRAP. With 3 bases clipped from V and 6 bases from J, the junction kept 10 bases outside the gene matches. CDR3 length: 17 residues.

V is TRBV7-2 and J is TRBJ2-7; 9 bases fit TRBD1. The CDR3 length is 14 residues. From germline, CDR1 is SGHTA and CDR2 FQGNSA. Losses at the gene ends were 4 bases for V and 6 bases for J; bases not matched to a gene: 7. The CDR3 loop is CASSSTRQGGEQYF. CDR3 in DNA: TGTGCCAGCAGCTCAACTCGACAGGGGGGCGAGCAGTACTTC.

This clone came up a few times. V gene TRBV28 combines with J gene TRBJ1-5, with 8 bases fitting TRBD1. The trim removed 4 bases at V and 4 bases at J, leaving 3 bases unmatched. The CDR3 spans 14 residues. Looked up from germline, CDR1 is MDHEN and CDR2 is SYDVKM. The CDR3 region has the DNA TGTGCCAGCAGTTCCGGACAGGGTAATCAGCCCCAGCATTTT. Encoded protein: CASSSGQGNQPQHF.

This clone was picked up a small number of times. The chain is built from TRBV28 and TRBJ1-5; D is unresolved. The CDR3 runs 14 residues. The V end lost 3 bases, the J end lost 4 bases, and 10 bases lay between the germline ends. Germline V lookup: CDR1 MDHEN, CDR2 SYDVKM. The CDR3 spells CASSFGGLNQPQHF. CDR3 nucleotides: TGTGCCAGCAGTTTTGGAGGGTTGAATCAGCCCCAGCATTTT.

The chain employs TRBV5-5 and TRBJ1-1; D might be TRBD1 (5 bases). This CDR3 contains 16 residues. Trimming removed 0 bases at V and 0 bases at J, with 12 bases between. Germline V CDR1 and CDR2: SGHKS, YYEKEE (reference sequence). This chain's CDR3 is CASSLALGEVNTEAFF. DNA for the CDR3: TGTGCCAGCAGCTTGGCCTTGGGGGAGGTGAACACTGAAGCTTTCTTT.

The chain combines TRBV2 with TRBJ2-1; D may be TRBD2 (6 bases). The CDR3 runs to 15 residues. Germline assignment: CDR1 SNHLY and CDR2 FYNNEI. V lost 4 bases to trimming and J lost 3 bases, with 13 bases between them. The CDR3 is CASSVGGVSYNEQFF. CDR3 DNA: TGTGCCAGCAGTGTAGGAGGGGTAAGCTACAATGAGCAGTTCTTC.

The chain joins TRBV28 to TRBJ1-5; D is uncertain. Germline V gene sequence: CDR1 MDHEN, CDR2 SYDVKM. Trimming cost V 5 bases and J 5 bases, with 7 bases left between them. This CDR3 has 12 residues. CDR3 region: CASSPVHQPQHF. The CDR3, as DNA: TGTGCCAGCAGTCCCGTCCATCAGCCCCAGCATTTT.

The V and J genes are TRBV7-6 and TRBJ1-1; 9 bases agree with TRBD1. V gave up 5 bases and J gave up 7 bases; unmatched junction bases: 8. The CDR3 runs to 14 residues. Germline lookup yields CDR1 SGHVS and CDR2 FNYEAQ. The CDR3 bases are TGTGCCAGCAGCCCCGGGACAGGGCTTCGTGAAGCTTTCTTT. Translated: CASSPGTGLREAFF. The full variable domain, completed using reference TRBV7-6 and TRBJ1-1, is GAGVSQSPRYKVTKRGQDVALRCDPISGHVSLYWYRQALGQGPEFLTYFNYEAQQDKSGLPNDRFSAERPEGSISTLTIQRTEQRDSAMYRCASSPGTGLREAFFGQGTRLTVV.

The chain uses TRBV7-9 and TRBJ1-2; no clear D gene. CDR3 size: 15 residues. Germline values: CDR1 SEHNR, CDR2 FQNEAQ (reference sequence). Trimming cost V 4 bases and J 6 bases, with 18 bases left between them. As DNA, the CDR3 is TGTGCCAGCAGCTCCGGGGAGAATCGGGCTAATGGCTACACCTTC. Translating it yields CASSSGENRANGYTF. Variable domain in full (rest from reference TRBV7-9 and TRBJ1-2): DTGVSQNPRHKITKRGQNVTFRCDPISEHNRLYWYRQTLGQGPEFLTYFQNEAQLEKSRLLSDRFSAERPKGSFSTLEIQRTEQGDSAMYLCASSSGENRANGYTFGSGTRLTVV.

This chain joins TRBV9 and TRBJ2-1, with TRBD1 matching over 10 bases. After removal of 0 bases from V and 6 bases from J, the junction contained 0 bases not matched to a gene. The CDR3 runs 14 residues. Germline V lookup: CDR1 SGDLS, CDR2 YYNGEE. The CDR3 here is CASSVGTGGNEQFF. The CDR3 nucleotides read TGTGCCAGCAGCGTAGGGACAGGGGGCAATGAGCAGTTCTTC.

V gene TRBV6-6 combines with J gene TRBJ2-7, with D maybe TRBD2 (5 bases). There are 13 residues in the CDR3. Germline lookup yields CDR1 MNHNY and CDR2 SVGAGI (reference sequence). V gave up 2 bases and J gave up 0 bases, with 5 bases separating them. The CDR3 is CASSYTSSYEQYF. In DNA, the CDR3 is TGTGCCAGCAGTTACACTAGCTCCTACGAGCAGTACTTC.

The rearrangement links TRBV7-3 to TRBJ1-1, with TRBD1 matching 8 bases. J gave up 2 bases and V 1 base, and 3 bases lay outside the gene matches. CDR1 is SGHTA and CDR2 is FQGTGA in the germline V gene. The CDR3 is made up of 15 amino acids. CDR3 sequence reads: CASSLSTGGNTEAFF. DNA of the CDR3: TGTGCCAGCAGCTTAAGCACAGGGGGTAACACTGAAGCTTTCTTT.

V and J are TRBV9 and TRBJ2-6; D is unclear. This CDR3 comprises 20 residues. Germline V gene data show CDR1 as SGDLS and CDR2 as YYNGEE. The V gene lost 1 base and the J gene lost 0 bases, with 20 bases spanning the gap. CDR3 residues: CASSVKVWAAEISGANVLTF. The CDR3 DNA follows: TGTGCCAGCAGCGTAAAGGTGTGGGCAGCCGAAATCTCTGGGGCCAACGTCCTGACTTTC.

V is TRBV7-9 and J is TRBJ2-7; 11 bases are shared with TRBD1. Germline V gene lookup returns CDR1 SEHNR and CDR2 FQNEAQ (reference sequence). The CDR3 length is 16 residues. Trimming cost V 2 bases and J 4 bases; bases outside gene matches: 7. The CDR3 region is CASSLRGGQGAYEQYF. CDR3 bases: TGTGCCAGCAGCTTAAGGGGCGGACAGGGGGCTTACGAGCAGTACTTC.

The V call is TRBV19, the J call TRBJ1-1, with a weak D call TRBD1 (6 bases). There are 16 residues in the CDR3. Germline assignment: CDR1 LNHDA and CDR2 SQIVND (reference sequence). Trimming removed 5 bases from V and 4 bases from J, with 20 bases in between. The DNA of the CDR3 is TGTGCCAGTAGTCTAATTTTGGGGCAGGGGACCACTGAAGCTTTCTTT. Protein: CASSLILGQGTTEAFF.